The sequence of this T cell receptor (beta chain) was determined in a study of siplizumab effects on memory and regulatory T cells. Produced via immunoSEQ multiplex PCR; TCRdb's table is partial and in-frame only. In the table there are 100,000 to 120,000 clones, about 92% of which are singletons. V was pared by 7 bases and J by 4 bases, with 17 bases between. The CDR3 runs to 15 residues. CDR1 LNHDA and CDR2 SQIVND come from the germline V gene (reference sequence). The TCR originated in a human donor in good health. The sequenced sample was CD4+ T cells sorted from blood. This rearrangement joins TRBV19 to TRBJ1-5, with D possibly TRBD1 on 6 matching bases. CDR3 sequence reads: CASIRGQGSNQPQHF. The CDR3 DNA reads TGTGCCAGTATCCGGGGGCAGGGGTCAAATCAGCCCCAGCATTTT.